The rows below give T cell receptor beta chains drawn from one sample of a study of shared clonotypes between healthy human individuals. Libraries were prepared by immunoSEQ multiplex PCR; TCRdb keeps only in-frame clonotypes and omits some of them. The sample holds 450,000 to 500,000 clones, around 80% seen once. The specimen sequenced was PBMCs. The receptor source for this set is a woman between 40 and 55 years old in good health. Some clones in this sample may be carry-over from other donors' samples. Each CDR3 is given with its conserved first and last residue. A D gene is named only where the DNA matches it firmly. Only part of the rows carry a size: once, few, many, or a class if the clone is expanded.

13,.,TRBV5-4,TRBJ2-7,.,CASSDGVRDEQYF,TGTGCCAGCAGCGACGGGGTTCGGGACGAGCAGTACTTC
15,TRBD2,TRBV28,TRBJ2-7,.,CASSPRLAGVSEQYF,TGTGCCAGCAGCCCCCGGCTAGCGGGAGTTTCCGAGCAGTACTTC
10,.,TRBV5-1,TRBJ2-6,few,CASRGNVLTF,TGCGCCAGCAGGGGCAACGTCCTGACTTTC
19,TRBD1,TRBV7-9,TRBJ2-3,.,CASSPQAGQGRSGTDTQYF,TGTGCCAGCAGCCCACAGGCCGGACAGGGGAGATCAGGCACAGATACGCAGTATTTT
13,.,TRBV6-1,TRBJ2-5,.,CASSDRRVETQYF,TGTGCCAGCAGTGATCGCAGGGTCGAGACCCAGTACTTC
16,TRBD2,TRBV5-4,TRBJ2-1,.,CASSLRRLAGVLEQFF,TGTGCCAGCAGCTTGCGGCGCCTAGCGGGAGTTTTGGAGCAGTTCTTC
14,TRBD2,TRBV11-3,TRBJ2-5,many,CASSPTGGQETQYF,TGTGCCAGCAGCCCCACGGGGGGGCAAGAGACCCAGTACTTC
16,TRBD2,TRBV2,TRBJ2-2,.,CASRGTSGRASGELFF,TGTGCCAGCAGAGGGACTAGCGGGAGGGCCAGCGGGGAGCTGTTTTTT
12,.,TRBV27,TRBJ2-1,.,CASSTTSNEQFF,TGTGCCAGCAGTACGACTAGCAATGAGCAGTTCTTC
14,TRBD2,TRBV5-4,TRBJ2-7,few,CASSLGAGGYEQYF,TGTGCCAGCAGCTTGGGGGCGGGGGGCTACGAGCAGTACTTC
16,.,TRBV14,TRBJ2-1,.,CASSQALLPRRYEQFF,TGTGCCAGCAGCCAAGCTCTACTTCCTCGGCGGTATGAGCAGTTCTTC
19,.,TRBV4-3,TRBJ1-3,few,CASSQSFTGNQGTGNTIYF,TGCGCCAGCAGCCAAAGCTTCACAGGGAACCAAGGGACTGGAAACACCATATATTTT
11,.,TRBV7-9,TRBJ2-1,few,CASSLVDEQFF,TGTGCCAGCAGCTTAGTCGATGAGCAGTTCTTC
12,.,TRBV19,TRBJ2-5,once,CASSPGGETQYF,TGTGCCAGTAGTCCGGGTGGCGAGACCCAGTACTTC
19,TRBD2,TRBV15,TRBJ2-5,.,CATSSPGGGGLAGGETQYF,TGTGCCACCAGCAGCCCAGGTGGGGGAGGACTAGCGGGAGGGGAGACCCAGTACTTC
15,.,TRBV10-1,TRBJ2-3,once,CASSESGFSTDTQYF,TGCGCCAGCAGTGAGTCGGGGTTCTCCACAGATACGCAGTATTTT
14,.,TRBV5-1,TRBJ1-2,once,CASSLRPTSGGYTF,TGCGCCAGCAGCTTGAGGCCGACATCAGGTGGCTACACCTTC
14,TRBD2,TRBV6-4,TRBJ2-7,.,CASSVLAGPYEQYF,TGTGCCAGCAGTGTACTAGCGGGCCCCTACGAGCAGTACTTC
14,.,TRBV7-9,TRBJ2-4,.,CASSKDLEGSIQYF,TGTGCCAGCAGCAAAGACCTGGAAGGTAGCATTCAGTACTTC
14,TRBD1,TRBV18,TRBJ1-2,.,CATVPTGAYYGYTF,TGTGCCACCGTACCGACAGGGGCATACTATGGCTACACCTTC
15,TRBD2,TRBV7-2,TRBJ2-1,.,CASSWTSGSHNEQFF,TGTGCCAGCAGCTGGACTAGCGGGAGCCACAATGAGCAGTTCTTC
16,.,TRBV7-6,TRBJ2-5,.,CASSFWKTGRGETQYF,TGTGCCAGCAGCTTTTGGAAGACGGGACGGGGAGAGACCCAGTACTTC
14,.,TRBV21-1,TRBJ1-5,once,CASSTGTGNQPQHF,TGTGCCAGCAGCACGGGGACAGGAAATCAGCCCCAGCATTTT
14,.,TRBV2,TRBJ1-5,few,CASHGGLGSQPQHF,TGTGCCAGCCACGGGGGCCTAGGCAGTCAGCCCCAGCATTTT
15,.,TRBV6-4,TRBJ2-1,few,CASSPTSEGANEQFF,TGTGCCAGCAGTCCAACTAGCGAGGGGGCCAATGAGCAGTTCTTC
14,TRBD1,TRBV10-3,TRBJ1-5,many,CAISESAGGRPQHF,TGTGCCATCAGTGAGTCGGCAGGGGGCCGGCCCCAGCATTTT
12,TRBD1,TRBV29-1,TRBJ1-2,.,CSGQGANYGYTF,TGCAGCGGCCAGGGGGCCAACTATGGCTACACCTTC
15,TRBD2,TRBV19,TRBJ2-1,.,CASRPSGNTADEQFF,TGTGCCAGTAGACCGAGCGGGAACACGGCAGATGAGCAGTTCTTC
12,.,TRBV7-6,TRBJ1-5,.,CASSQLDQPQHF,TGTGCCAGCAGCCAACTCGATCAGCCCCAGCATTTT
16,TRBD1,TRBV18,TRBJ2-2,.,CASSPPGTGATGELFF,TGTGCCAGCTCACCTCCCGGGACAGGGGCCACCGGGGAGCTGTTTTTT
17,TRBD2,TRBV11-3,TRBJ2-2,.,CASSLRGAGVNTGELFF,TGTGCCAGCAGCTTACGCGGAGCGGGAGTCAACACCGGGGAGCTGTTTTTT
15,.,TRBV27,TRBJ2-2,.,CASSFQFANTGELFF,TGTGCCAGCAGTTTCCAGTTCGCGAACACCGGGGAGCTGTTTTTT
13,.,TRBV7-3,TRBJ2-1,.,CASSPGRYNEQFF,TGTGCCAGCAGCCCGGGGCGCTACAATGAGCAGTTCTTC
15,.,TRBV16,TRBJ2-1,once,CASSPRLLDGHEQFF,TGTGCCAGCAGCCCGCGACTGCTCGACGGACATGAGCAGTTCTTC
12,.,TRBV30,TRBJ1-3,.,CASGDSGNTIYF,TGTGCTTCGGGTGACTCTGGAAACACCATATATTTT
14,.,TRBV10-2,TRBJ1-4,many,CASSPGGAGEKLFF,TGCGCCAGCAGCCCGGGGGGGGCGGGTGAAAAACTGTTTTTT
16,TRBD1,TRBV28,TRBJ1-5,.,CASSPADRDTNQPQHF,TGTGCCAGCAGTCCTGCCGACAGGGACACCAATCAGCCCCAGCATTTT
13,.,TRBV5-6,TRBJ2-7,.,CASSLTSTYEQYF,TGTGCCAGCAGCCTTACAAGCACCTACGAGCAGTACTTC
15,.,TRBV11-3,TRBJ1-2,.,CASSQDKGLGYGYTF,TGTGCCAGCAGCCAGGACAAGGGGTTAGGCTATGGCTACACCTTC
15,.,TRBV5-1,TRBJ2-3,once,CASSLWVSGVDTQYF,TGCGCCAGCAGCTTGTGGGTTAGCGGAGTGGATACGCAGTATTTT
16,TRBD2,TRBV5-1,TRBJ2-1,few,CASSPRERDSYNEQFF,TGCGCCAGCAGCCCCCGTGAGCGGGACTCCTACAATGAGCAGTTCTTC
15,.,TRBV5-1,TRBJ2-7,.,CASSSAGLAPYEQYF,TGCGCCAGCAGCTCGGCGGGACTCGCTCCCTACGAGCAGTACTTC
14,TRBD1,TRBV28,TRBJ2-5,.,CASSHRDSRETQYF,TGTGCCAGCAGTCACAGGGACAGCCGAGAGACCCAGTACTTC
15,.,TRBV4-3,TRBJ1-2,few,CASSQDLGAGYGYTF,TGCGCCAGCAGCCAAGATTTGGGGGCTGGCTATGGCTACACCTTC